Listed below are T cell receptor beta chains from one sample, sequenced in a study of CD8+CD57+ T cells in acquired aplastic anemia. MiXCR, applied by TCRdb to the reads, yields one record per CDR3 protein. The table includes around 200,000 distinct CDR3 sequences, 45% to 60% detected once. Sequenced: sorted CD4+, CD8+, or CD8+CD57+ T cells (not recorded which) from PBMCs. These receptors all stem from a human donor with aplastic anemia. The CDR3 runs from the conserved cysteine through the conserved F or W.

v_gene	j_gene	CDR3aa
TRBV15	TRBJ2-3	CATSGLKWADTQYF
TRBV2	TRBJ1-6	CASSEGWVGNSPLHF
TRBV29-1	TRBJ1-2	CSVPGGDYGYTF
TRBV15	TRBJ2-2	CATAVRAGGAGELFF
TRBV19	TRBJ1-2	CASSTQGQGYGYTF
TRBV19	TRBJ1-2	CASRKPGADPNYGYTF
TRBV13	TRBJ2-5	CASSAHLTGGTQYF
TRBV20-1	TRBJ2-1	CSASTTSGYNEQFF
TRBV11-2	TRBJ2-7	CASSLDLGRSYEQYF
TRBV19	TRBJ2-7	CASTPRGTGTYEQYF
TRBV19	TRBJ2-5	CASRTSGETQYF
TRBV19	TRBJ2-3	CASSPSGRSTDTQYF
TRBV4-3	TRBJ2-7	CASSQGGGGLYYEQYF
TRBV4-2	TRBJ2-3	CASSQERGTGGGTQYF
TRBV2	TRBJ1-2	CASSDLLGLEYGYTF
TRBV7-9	TRBJ1-4	CASSLDGGANEKLFF
TRBV6-1	TRBJ2-3	CASVFRSADTQYF
TRBV19	TRBJ2-7	CASSPLGVGEQYF
TRBV2	TRBJ1-3	CASSQGGTGNTIYF
TRBV4-1	TRBJ1-2	CASSQENGNYGYTF
TRBV12-3/TRBV12-4	TRBJ2-7	CASKAGGPYEQYF
TRBV29-1	TRBJ2-7	CSVTRGTGVYEQYF
TRBV24-1	TRBJ2-7	CATSDFVHGDEQYF
TRBV24-1	TRBJ2-3	CATSIGGISTDTQYF
TRBV2	TRBJ1-4	CASKYSPNEKLFF
TRBV2	TRBJ2-1	CASSRSWNEQFF
TRBV14	TRBJ1-3	CASSLQGISGNTIYF
TRBV20-1	TRBJ1-6	CSARDSASSPLHF
TRBV19	TRBJ2-7	CANRRIYEQYF
TRBV5-1	TRBJ2-2	CASSLPTGLNTGELFF
TRBV29-1	TRBJ2-3	CSAQTVTQYF
TRBV20-1	TRBJ2-1	CSALIGNNEQFF
TRBV14	TRBJ1-1	CASSPSRGLNTEAFF
TRBV10-1	TRBJ2-2	CASRGLAGGLGTGELFF
TRBV9	TRBJ2-1	CASSVVPNSNEQFF
TRBV7-2	TRBJ1-5	CASSLGTVESGPQHF
TRBV2	TRBJ2-2	CASSEVRTGTGELFF
TRBV10-3	TRBJ1-3	CASLPDSSGNTIYF
TRBV5-8	TRBJ1-2	CASSDPAYGYTF
TRBV11-1	TRBJ2-6	CASRPGLCSGANVLTF
TRBV20-1	TRBJ2-7	CSATGQGDWAQYF